This TCR beta chain was profiled in a study of T cell responses to AZD1222 COVID-19 vaccine. Study results and limitations: An increase in Spike-specific TCR breadth and depth was observed after two AZD1222 doses.

On this clone itself: Antigen specificity is unknown.

Assay: immunoSEQ multiplex PCR; the TCRdb copy retains only in-frame clones and omits some. The data show approximately 190,000 clones, 87% seen once. The sequence was collected from an adult in good health. The source was peripheral blood, collected on day 0 of MenACWY control vaccination.

CDR3 coding DNA: TGTGCCAGCAGTGCCGGGACAGGGAATTCACCCCTCCACTTT. Translating gives CASSAGTGNSPLHF. The chain employs TRBV6-4 and TRBJ1-6; 9 bases agree with TRBD1. The CDR3 length is 14 residues. Trimming took 4 bases from V and 7 from J; bases not matched to a gene: 2. Germline assignment: CDR1 MRHNA and CDR2 SNTAGT.